The rows below give T cell receptor beta chains drawn from one sample of a study of kidney transplant recipient with SARS-CoV-2 infection. Each CDR3 protein gets one entry after TCRdb re-called the reads with MiXCR. The data hold 200,000 to 300,000 distinct CDR3 sequences, with less than 35% observed a single time. Specimen: a blood sample, collected at baseline and on day 111 from a kidney transplant recipient. These receptors all come from a young adult male patient who had COVID-19 and was a kidney transplant recipient. Some T cells here may be from the graft donor. The CDR3 runs from the conserved cysteine through the conserved F or W. A D gene is named only where the DNA matches it firmly. Not every row has a clone size; where given, it reads once, few, many or a size class.

TRBV5-6,.,TRBJ1-2,many,CASAYFNSRKTYGYTF,TGTGCCAGCGCGTATTTCAATAGTCGAAAGACCTATGGCTACACCTTC
TRBV5-6,.,TRBJ2-2,many,CASSLAPAFPSNTGELFF,TGTGCCAGCAGCTTGGCCCCAGCGTTTCCCTCGAACACCGGGGAGCTGTTTTTT
TRBV18,.,TRBJ2-3,.,CASSRSSGTDTQYF,TGTGCCAGCTCACGCTCTAGCGGCACAGATACGCAGTATTTT
TRBV3-1,.,TRBJ1-3,many,CASSQDSLTDQSSGNTIYF,TGTGCCAGCAGCCAAGATTCGCTGACAGACCAAAGCTCTGGAAACACCATATATTTT
TRBV29-1,TRBD1,TRBJ1-4,many,CSVPGTGVTNEKLFF,TGCAGCGTCCCCGGGACAGGGGTTACTAATGAAAAACTGTTTTTT
TRBV6-5,TRBD1,TRBJ2-7,many,CASSLHGTGGASDEQYF,TGTGCCAGCAGTCTACACGGGACAGGGGGCGCGAGTGACGAGCAGTACTTC
TRBV5-1,.,TRBJ2-3,few,CASSLVPATDTQYF,TGCGCCAGCAGCTTGGTTCCGGCCACAGATACGCAGTATTTT
TRBV5-4,.,TRBJ1-2,many,CASAQIVPGKTYGYTF,TGTGCCAGCGCTCAGATCGTACCAGGAAAGACCTATGGCTACACCTTC
TRBV19,.,TRBJ1-4,.,CASSIVLGPLFF,TGTGCCAGTAGTATAGTCCTTGGACCCCTGTTTTTT
TRBV7-2,.,TRBJ1-5,many,CASSYRAAGATQPQHF,TGTGCCAGCAGCTATCGGGCCGCCGGAGCCACTCAGCCCCAGCATTTT
TRBV3-1,.,TRBJ1-1,many,CASSMVHPISIRTEAFF,TGTGCCAGCAGCATGGTCCATCCCATTTCAATTCGCACTGAAGCTTTCTTT
TRBV23-1,.,TRBJ1-2,many,CASSQVPLRRKTYGYTF,TGCGCCAGCAGTCAAGTCCCGCTACGCAGAAAGACCTATGGCTACACCTTC
TRBV3-1,.,TRBJ2-2,.,CASSQQGSTGELFF,TGTGCCAGCAGCCAACAGGGGAGCACCGGGGAGCTGTTTTTT
TRBV3-1,TRBD2,TRBJ2-7,many,CASSLLGRRGGPYEQYF,TGTGCCAGCAGCCTCCTGGGGAGGCGGGGGGGGCCTTACGAGCAGTACTTC
TRBV30,.,TRBJ1-5,many,CAWSVFSTRGQHF,TGTGCCTGGAGTGTTTTCAGTACAAGAGGCCAGCATTTT
TRBV10-3,.,TRBJ2-3,many,CAIRETGSTDTQYF,TGTGCCATCAGAGAGACAGGAAGCACAGATACGCAGTATTTT
TRBV11-1,.,TRBJ1-2,.,CASSNGSKAGKTYGYIF,TGTGCCAGCAGCAACGGTAGTAAGGCTGGAAAGACCTATGGCTACATCTTC
TRBV19,TRBD1,TRBJ2-2,many,CASQDRPNTGELFF,TGTGCCAGTCAGGACAGGCCGAACACCGGGGAGCTGTTTTTT
TRBV3-1,.,TRBJ2-2,many,CASSVFCPISGLTGELFF,TGTGCCAGCAGCGTGTTCTGTCCCATTTCAGGCTTGACCGGGGAGCTGTTTTTT
TRBV5-1,.,TRBJ1-2,many,CASSLGDRNYGYTF,TGCGCCAGCAGCTTGGGCGACAGGAACTATGGCTACACCTTC
TRBV11-2,.,TRBJ2-5,few,CASTHDRSQQETQYF,TGTGCCAGCACCCACGACAGATCACAACAAGAGACCCAGTACTTC
TRBV9,.,TRBJ2-7,many,CASSPTGTVYYEQYF,TGTGCCAGCAGCCCCACCGGGACGGTGTACTACGAGCAGTACTTC
TRBV6-6,TRBD1,TRBJ1-1,many,CASSPQGGGTEAFF,TGTGCCAGCAGTCCCCAGGGGGGAGGCACTGAAGCTTTCTTT
TRBV12-3/TRBV12-4,.,TRBJ2-5,.,CASSFAQGKASGETQYF,TGTGCCAGCAGTTTTGCACAGGGTAAGGCATCCGGAGAGACCCAGTACTTC
TRBV25-1,TRBD1,TRBJ1-4,many,CASRGEGAMANEKLFF,TGTGCCAGCAGGGGGGAGGGGGCGATGGCTAATGAAAAACTGTTTTTT
TRBV6-5,TRBD2,TRBJ2-5,medium-sized,CASTKTSGVQETQYF,TGTGCCAGCACCAAGACTAGCGGGGTCCAAGAGACCCAGTACTTC
TRBV28,.,TRBJ2-1,few,CASSPPRRGNEQFF,TGTGCCAGCAGTCCCCCGCGGCGGGGTAATGAGCAGTTCTTC
TRBV5-1,.,TRBJ2-1,few,CASSQGGLRGDEQFF,TGCGCCAGCAGCCAGGGGGGACTTCGGGGGGATGAGCAGTTCTTC
TRBV6-4,TRBD2,TRBJ2-1,few,CASSDSAGAGNEQFF,TGTGCCAGCAGTGACTCAGCGGGAGCGGGGAATGAGCAGTTCTTC
TRBV2,.,TRBJ2-1,many,CASRLQDLSSNEQFF,TGTGCCAGCAGGCTACAGGACCTTAGTAGCAATGAGCAGTTCTTC
TRBV11-2,.,TRBJ1-1,many,CASSARFNTEAFF,TGTGCCAGCAGCGCGCGATTTAACACTGAAGCTTTCTTT
TRBV5-6,.,TRBJ1-2,many,CASSFGRARYGYTF,TGTGCCAGCAGCTTCGGCAGGGCGAGGTATGGCTACACCTTC
TRBV7-8,.,TRBJ1-3,many,CASSLETVRRPRSGNTIYF,TGTGCCAGCAGCTTAGAGACGGTCCGGCGACCCCGTTCTGGAAACACCATATATTTT
TRBV20-1,.,TRBJ2-3,.,CSARDPWVADTQYF,TGCAGTGCTAGAGATCCATGGGTCGCAGATACGCAGTATTTT
TRBV10-3,.,TRBJ1-2,many,CAISESSGGNYGYTF,TGTGCCATCAGTGAGTCGTCTGGGGGCAACTATGGCTACACCTTC
TRBV27,TRBD1,TRBJ2-6,few,CASRTGRTVSGANVLTF,TGTGCCTCCCGGACAGGCCGTACTGTCTCTGGGGCCAACGTCCTGACTTTC
TRBV12-3/TRBV12-4,TRBD1,TRBJ2-3,few,CASSPTGGSDTQYF,TGTGCCAGCAGTCCGACAGGGGGCTCAGATACGCAGTATTTT
TRBV24-1,.,TRBJ2-1,few,CATSDFSDTDYNEQFF,TGTGCCACCAGTGATTTTTCGGACACCGATTACAATGAGCAGTTCTTC
TRBV6-4,.,TRBJ1-2,many,CASSLMSSHGKTYGYTF,TGTGCCAGCAGTTTAATGAGCTCACACGGAAAGACCTATGGCTACACCTTC
TRBV21-1,.,TRBJ2-3,.,CASSPGIAAVMQDTQYF,TGTGCCAGCAGTCCCGGAATAGCTGCAGTCATGCAAGATACGCAGTATTTT
TRBV5-1,.,TRBJ2-3,.,CASSLGLAIDTQYF,TGCGCCAGCAGCTTGGGGTTGGCAATAGATACGCAGTATTTT
TRBV5-4,.,TRBJ1-2,many,CASSFAASGTTF,TGTGCCAGCAGCTTCGCCGCTTCGGGAACGACCTTC